This TCR beta chain was sequenced during a study of monozygotic twins with cystic fibrosis. V lost 2 bases and J 4 bases, leaving 14 bases between the germline ends. Germline V gene data show CDR1 as SGHTS and CDR2 as YDEGEE. The CDR3 loop spans 15 amino acids. Using immunoSEQ multiplex PCR, the repertoire was profiled, and TCRdb retains in-frame clones only, with some absent. The data hold some 30,000 clones, with more than 85% observed a single time. Input material: blood. The chain links TRBV5-8 to TRBJ2-3; D not certain. The receptor comes from a girl aged 2 to 10 with cystic fibrosis. The CDR3: CASSFTISVADTQYF. DNA of the CDR3: TGTGCCAGCAGCTTTACTATTTCCGTCGCAGATACGCAGTATTTT.